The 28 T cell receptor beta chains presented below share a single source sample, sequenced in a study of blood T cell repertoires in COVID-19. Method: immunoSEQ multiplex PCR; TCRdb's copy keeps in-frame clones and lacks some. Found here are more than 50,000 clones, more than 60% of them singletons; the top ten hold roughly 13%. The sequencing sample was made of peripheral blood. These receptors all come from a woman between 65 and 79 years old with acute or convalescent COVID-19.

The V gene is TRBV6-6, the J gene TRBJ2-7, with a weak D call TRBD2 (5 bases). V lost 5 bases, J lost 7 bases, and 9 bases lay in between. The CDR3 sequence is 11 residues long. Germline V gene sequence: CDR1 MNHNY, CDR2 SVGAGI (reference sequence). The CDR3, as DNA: TGTGCCAGCAGTAGCGGTGGAGAGCAGTACGTC. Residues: CASSSGGEQYV.

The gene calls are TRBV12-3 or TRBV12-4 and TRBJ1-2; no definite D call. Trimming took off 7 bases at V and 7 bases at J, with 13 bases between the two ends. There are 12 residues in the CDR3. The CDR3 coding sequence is TGTGCCAGCACCCTCGGCGGCTTTGGCTACACCTTC. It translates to CASTLGGFGYTF.

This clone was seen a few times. In DNA form, the CDR3 reads TGTGCCAGCAGTCAGAACCCGGGACACAACACTGAAGCTTTCTTT. Protein sequence: CASSQNPGHNTEAFF. The V call is TRBV11-2, the J call TRBJ1-1, with D possibly TRBD1 on 6 matching bases. The CDR3 loop spans 15 amino acids. Germline CDR1 SGHAT, CDR2 FQNNGV. Trimming removed 6 bases from V and 2 bases from J, with 16 bases in between.

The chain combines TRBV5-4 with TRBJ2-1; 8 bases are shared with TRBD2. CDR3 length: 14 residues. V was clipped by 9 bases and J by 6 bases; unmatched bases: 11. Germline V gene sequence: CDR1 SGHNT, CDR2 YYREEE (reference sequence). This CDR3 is CATWIWTSRNEQFF. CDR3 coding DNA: TGTGCCACTTGGATATGGACTAGCCGCAATGAGCAGTTCTTC.

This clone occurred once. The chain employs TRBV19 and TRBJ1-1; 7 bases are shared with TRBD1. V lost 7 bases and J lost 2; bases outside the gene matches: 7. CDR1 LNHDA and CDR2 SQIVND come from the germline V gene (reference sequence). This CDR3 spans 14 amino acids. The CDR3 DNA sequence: TGTGCCAGTACCCTGGGACAGACTAACACTGAAGCTTTCTTT. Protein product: CASTLGQTNTEAFF.

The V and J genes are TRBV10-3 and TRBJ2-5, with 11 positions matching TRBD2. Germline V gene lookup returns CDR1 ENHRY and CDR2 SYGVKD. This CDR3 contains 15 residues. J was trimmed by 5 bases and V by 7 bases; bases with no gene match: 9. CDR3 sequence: CAINDSGGAEETQYF. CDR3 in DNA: TGTGCCATCAATGATAGCGGGGGGGCGGAGGAGACCCAGTACTTC.

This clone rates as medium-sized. CDR3 region: CASSSPVLSGNTIYF. CDR3 coding DNA: TGTGCCAGCAGCTCCCCGGTCTTGTCGGGAAACACCATATATTTT. The chain links TRBV7-9 to TRBJ1-3; D not certain. The CDR3 contains 15 residues. The germline V gene has CDR1 SEHNR and CDR2 FQNEAQ (reference sequence). Trimming removed 4 bases from V and 4 bases from J, with 14 bases in between.

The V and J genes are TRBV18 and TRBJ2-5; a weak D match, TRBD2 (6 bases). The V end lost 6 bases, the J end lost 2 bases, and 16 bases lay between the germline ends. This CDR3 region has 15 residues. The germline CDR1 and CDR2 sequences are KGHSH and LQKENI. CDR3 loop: CASSSRGRNQETQYF. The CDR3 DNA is TGTGCCAGCTCCTCCCGAGGGAGGAATCAAGAGACCCAGTACTTC.

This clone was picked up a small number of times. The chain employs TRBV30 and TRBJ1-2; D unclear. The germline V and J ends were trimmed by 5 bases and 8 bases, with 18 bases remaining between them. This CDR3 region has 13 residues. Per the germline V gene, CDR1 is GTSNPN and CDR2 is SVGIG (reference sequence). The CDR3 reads CAWDREDLGGYTF. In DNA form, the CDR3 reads TGTGCCTGGGACCGGGAGGACTTAGGGGGCTACACCTTC.

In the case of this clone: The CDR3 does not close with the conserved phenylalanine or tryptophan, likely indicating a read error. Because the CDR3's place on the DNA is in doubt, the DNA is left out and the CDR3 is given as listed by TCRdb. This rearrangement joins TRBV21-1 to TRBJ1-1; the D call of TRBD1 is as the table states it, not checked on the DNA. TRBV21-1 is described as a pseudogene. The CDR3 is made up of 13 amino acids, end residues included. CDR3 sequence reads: CASSIPEGQGAHP.

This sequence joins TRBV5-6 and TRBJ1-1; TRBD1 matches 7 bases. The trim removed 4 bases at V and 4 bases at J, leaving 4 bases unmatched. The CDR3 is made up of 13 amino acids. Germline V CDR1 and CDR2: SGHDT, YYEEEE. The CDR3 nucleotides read TGTGCCAGCAGCCAGGGGACAGTCACTGAAGCTTTCTTT. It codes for CASSQGTVTEAFF.

CDR3 sequence: CAWQTGGQPQHF. The CDR3 DNA sequence: TGTGCCTGGCAGACAGGGGGTCAGCCCCAGCATTTT. The chain recombines TRBV30 with TRBJ1-5, with TRBD1 matching 9 bases. CDR1 GTSNPN and CDR2 SVGIG come from the germline V gene (reference sequence). V dropped 5 bases and J dropped 6; count of bases not matched to a gene: 2. The CDR3 runs 12 residues.

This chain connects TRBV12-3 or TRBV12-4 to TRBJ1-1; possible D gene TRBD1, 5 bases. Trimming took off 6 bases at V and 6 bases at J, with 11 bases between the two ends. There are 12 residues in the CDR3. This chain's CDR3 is CASRDPGSEAFF. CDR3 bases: TGTGCCAGCAGGGATCCAGGGTCTGAAGCTTTCTTT.

The CDR3 nucleotides read TGCGCCAGCAGCCATGACGGATGGAGAAAACTGTTTTTT. This gives the protein CASSHDGWRKLFF. The chain has TRBV4-1 and TRBJ1-4; no clear D gene. Deletions cut 3 bases from V and 10 bases from J, with 12 bases between. The CDR3 spans 13 residues. Germline V gives CDR1 MGHRA, CDR2 YSYEKL.

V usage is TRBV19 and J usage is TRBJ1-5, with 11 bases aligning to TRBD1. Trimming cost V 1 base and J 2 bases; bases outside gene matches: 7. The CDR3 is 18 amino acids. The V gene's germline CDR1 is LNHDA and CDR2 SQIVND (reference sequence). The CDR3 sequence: CASSIGWTGGAGNQPQHF. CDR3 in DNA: TGTGCCAGTAGTATAGGATGGACAGGGGGCGCGGGCAATCAGCCCCAGCATTTT.

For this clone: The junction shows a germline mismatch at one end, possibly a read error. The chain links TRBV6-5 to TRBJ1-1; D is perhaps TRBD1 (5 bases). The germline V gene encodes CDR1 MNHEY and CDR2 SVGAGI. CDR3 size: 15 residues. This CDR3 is CASRYFGGGYTEAFF. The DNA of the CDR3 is TGTGCCAGCAGGTACTTTGGGGGGGGGTACACTGAAGCTTTCTTT.

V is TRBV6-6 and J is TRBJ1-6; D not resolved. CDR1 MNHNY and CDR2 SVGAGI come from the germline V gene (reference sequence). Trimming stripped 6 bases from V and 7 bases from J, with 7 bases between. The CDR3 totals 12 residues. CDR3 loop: CASSWQNSPLHF. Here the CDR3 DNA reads TGTGCCAGCAGCTGGCAAAATTCACCCCTCCACTTT.

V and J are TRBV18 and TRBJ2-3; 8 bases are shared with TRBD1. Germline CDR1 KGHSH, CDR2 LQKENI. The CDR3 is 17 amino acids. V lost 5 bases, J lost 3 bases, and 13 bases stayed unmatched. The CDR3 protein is CASSFADRGGGTDTQYF. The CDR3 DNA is TGTGCCAGCTCATTCGCAGACAGGGGAGGTGGGACAGATACGCAGTATTTT.

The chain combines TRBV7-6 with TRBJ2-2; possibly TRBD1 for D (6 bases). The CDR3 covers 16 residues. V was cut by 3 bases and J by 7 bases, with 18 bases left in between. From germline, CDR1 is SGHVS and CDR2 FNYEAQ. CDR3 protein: CASSLSGGWSGGELFF. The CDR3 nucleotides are TGTGCCAGCAGCTTGAGTGGGGGCTGGTCTGGCGGGGAGCTGTTTTTT.

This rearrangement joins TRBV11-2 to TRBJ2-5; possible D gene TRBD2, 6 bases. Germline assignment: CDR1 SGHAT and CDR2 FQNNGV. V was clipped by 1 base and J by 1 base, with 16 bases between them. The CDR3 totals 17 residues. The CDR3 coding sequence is TGTGCCAGCAGCTTAGGTCGGAATAGCGGACCCCAAGAGACCCAGTACTTC. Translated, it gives CASSLGRNSGPQETQYF.

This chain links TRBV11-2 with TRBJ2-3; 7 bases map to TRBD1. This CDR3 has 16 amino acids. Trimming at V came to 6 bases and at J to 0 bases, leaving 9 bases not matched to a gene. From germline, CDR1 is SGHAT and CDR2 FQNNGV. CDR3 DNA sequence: TGTGCCAGCAGTTTTCCCGGGACAGTAAGCACAGATACGCAGTATTTT. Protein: CASSFPGTVSTDTQYF.

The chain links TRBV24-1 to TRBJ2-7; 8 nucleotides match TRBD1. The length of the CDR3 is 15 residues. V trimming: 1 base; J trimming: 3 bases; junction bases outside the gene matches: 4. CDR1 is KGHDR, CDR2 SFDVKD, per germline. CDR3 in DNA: TGTGCCACCAGTGATTTAACAGGGGGGCTCTACGAGCAGTACGTC. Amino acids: CATSDLTGGLYEQYV.

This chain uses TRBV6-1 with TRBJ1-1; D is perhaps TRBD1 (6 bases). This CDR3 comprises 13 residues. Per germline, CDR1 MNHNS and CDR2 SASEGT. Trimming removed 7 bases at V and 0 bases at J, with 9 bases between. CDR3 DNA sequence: TGTGCCAGCAACGGACAGCTGAACACTGAAGCTTTCTTT. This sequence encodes CASNGQLNTEAFF.

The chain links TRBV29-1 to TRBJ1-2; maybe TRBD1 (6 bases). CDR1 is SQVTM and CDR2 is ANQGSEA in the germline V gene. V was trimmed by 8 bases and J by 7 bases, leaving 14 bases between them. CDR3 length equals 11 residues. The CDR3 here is CSIPRGSGYTF. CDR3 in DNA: TGCAGCATCCCCAGGGGCTCTGGCTACACCTTC.

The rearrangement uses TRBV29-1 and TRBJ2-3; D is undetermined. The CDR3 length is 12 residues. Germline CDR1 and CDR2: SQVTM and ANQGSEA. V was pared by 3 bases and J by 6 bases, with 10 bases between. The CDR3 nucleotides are TGCAGCGTTGAGCCCGCGGCGGATACGCAGTATTTT. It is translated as CSVEPAADTQYF.

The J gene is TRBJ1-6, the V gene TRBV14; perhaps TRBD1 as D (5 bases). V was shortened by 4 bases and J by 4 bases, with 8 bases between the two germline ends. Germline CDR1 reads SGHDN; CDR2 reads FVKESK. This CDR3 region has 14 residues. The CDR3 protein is CASSPGGYNSPLHF. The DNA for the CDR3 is TGTGCCAGCAGCCCCGGGGGGTATAATTCACCCCTCCACTTT.

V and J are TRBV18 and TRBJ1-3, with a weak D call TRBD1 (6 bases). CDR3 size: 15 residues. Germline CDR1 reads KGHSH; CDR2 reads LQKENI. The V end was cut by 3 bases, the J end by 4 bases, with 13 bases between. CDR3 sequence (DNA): TGTGCCAGCTCACCGGGACACAATATGGGAAACACCATATATTTT. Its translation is CASSPGHNMGNTIYF. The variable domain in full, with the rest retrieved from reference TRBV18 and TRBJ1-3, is NAGVMQNPRHLVRRRGQEARLRCSPMKGHSHVYWYRQLPEEGLKFMVYLQKENIIDESGMPKERFSAEFPKEGPSILRIQQVVRGDSAAYFCASSPGHNMGNTIYFGEGSWLTVV.

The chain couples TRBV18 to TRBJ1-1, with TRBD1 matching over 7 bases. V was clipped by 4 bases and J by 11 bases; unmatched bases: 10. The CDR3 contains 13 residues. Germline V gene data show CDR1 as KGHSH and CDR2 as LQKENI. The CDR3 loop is CASSLDRRTKAFF. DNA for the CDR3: TGTGCCAGCTCACTGGACAGGAGGACAAAGGCTTTCTTT.